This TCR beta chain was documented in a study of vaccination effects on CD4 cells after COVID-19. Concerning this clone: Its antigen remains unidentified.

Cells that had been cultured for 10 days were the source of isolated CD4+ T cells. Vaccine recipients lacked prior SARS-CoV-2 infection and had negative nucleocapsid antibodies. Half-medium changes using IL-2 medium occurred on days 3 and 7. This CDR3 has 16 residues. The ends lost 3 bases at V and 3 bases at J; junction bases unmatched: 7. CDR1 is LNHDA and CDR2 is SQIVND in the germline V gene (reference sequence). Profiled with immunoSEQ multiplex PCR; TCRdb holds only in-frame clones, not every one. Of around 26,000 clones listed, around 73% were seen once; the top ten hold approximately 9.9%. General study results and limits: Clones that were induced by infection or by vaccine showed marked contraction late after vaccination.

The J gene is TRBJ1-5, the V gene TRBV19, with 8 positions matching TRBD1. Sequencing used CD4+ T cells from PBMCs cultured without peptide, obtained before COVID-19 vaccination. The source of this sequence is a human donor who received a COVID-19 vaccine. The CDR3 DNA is TGTGCCAGTAGTATCCCCGACAGGGGATTCAATCAGCCCCAGCATTTT. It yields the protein CASSIPDRGFNQPQHF.